This T cell receptor (beta chain) emerged from a study of yellow fever vaccine responses in identical twins. The CDR3 length is 16 residues. Germline CDR1 reads SEHNR; CDR2 reads FQNEAQ (reference sequence). With 7 bases removed from V and 12 bases from J, the gap between germline ends came to 28 bases. Each CDR3 protein is one row after TCRdb ran MiXCR on the RT-PCR reads. The sample has fewer than 6,000 distinct CDR3 sequences; 85% are singletons. The chain recombines TRBV7-9 with TRBJ2-1, with D perhaps TRBD2 (6 bases). The sequence derives from a woman between 18 and 30 years old who received the yellow fever vaccine. The sequencing used T cells from blood (PBMCs), unsorted or a sorted subset (not recorded which), collected before or after yellow fever vaccination (not recorded which). In DNA form, the CDR3 reads TGTGCCAGCATCTCCAAGTGGGACTCATACAATGACGGGCAGTTCTTC. Amino acids: CASISKWDSYNDGQFF. The full variable domain, completed using reference TRBV7-9 and TRBJ2-1, is DTGVSQNPRHKITKRGQNVTFRCDPISEHNRLYWYRQTLGQGPEFLTYFQNEAQLEKSRLLSDRFSAERPKGSFSTLEIQRTEQGDSAMYLCASISKWDSYNDGQFFGPGTRLTVL.